Below, 20 T cell receptor beta chains from the same sample are listed, as sequenced in a study of blood T cell repertoires in COVID-19. Profiled with immunoSEQ multiplex PCR; TCRdb holds only in-frame clones, not every one. The sample lists approximately 260,000 clones; about 91% were seen once. Material: peripheral blood. These receptors all come from a woman aged 40 to 55 who had recovered from COVID-19.

V gene TRBV15 combines with J gene TRBJ2-2, with TRBD2 identical over 12 bases. This CDR3 contains 16 residues. The V gene's germline CDR1 is LNHNV and CDR2 YYDKDF (reference sequence). The ends lost 5 bases at V and 7 bases at J; junction bases unmatched: 8. CDR3 sequence: CATSPRLAGAGGELFF. CDR3 nucleotide sequence: TGTGCCACCAGCCCGCGACTAGCGGGGGCGGGCGGGGAGCTGTTTTTT.

This clone was seen once. The rearrangement joins TRBV10-3 to TRBJ1-1, with 7 bases aligning to TRBD1. V gave up 2 bases and J gave up 6 bases; unmatched junction bases: 12. The CDR3 runs 16 residues. Germline values: CDR1 ENHRY, CDR2 SYGVKD. The CDR3 region is CAISEPEQGTRSEAFF. The CDR3 DNA reads TGTGCCATCAGTGAGCCGGAACAGGGGACCAGATCTGAAGCTTTCTTT.

The chain is built from TRBV15 and TRBJ2-7; TRBD1 matches 8 bases. Germline V gives CDR1 LNHNV, CDR2 YYDKDF (reference sequence). V lost 0 bases and J lost 5; bases outside the gene matches: 9. The CDR3 spans 16 residues. CDR3: CATSRDGRGLRNEQYF. CDR3 DNA: TGTGCCACCAGCAGAGATGGCAGGGGGCTCAGGAACGAGCAGTACTTC. Drawing the rest from reference TRBV15 and TRBJ2-7, the complete variable domain is DAMVIQNPRYQVTQFGKPVTLSCSQTLNHNVMYWYQQKSSQAPKLLFHYYDKDFNNEADTPDNFQSRRPNTSFCFLDIRSPGLGDTAMYLCATSRDGRGLRNEQYFGPGTRLTVT.

The CDR3 DNA sequence: TGTGCCAGCAGAGTTGGCGGGAGCCGCGAGACCCAGTACTTC. Translated: CASRVGGSRETQYF. The chain has TRBV2 and TRBJ2-5, with TRBD2 matching over 7 bases. The junction had 9 bases not matched to a gene; V was cut back by 6 bases and J by 5 bases. The CDR3 runs 14 residues. Germline CDR1 and CDR2: SNHLY and FYNNEI.

The chain couples TRBV3-1 (or the pseudogene TRBV3-2) to TRBJ2-1; possibly TRBD2 for D (5 bases). This CDR3 has 19 amino acids. Trimming pared 1 base from V and 0 bases from J, leaving 19 bases between. Germline CDR1 LGHDT, CDR2 YNNKEL (reference sequence). Here the CDR3 reads CASSQVRFAGLHSYNEQFF. CDR3 in DNA: TGTGCCAGCAGCCAAGTTCGTTTTGCGGGTTTACACTCCTACAATGAGCAGTTCTTC.

The table lists this clone with a count of one. The CDR3 spells CASSKRQGAPYEQYV. The CDR3 bases are TGTGCCAGCAGCAAACGACAGGGAGCCCCCTACGAGCAGTACGTC. This chain connects TRBV5-6 to TRBJ2-7; 7 bases are a match to TRBD1. The CDR3 totals 15 residues. Trimming took 4 bases from V and 2 from J; bases not matched to a gene: 9. Germline V gives CDR1 SGHDT, CDR2 YYEEEE.

V gene TRBV3-1 (or the pseudogene TRBV3-2) combines with J gene TRBJ2-3; the D is unclear. CDR3 size: 12 residues. V dropped 4 bases and J dropped 5 bases, with 7 bases sitting between them. The germline V gene encodes CDR1 LGHDT and CDR2 YNNKEL (reference sequence). The CDR3 reads CASSPLGDTQYF. CDR3 bases: TGTGCCAGCAGCCCCCTAGGAGATACGCAGTATTTT.

This sequence joins TRBV24-1 and TRBJ2-3; TRBD1 matches at 9 bases. This CDR3 spans 14 amino acids. Germline trimming cut 10 bases from V and 6 bases from J; bases unmatched to any gene: 10. Per the germline V gene, CDR1 is KGHDR and CDR2 is SFDVKD. This chain's CDR3 is CATSPGQGTDTQYF. CDR3 DNA: TGTGCCACGTCACCGGGACAGGGTACCGATACGCAGTATTTT.

The rearrangement joins TRBV2 to TRBJ1-5; TRBD1 matches at 12 bases. The CDR3 is made up of 15 amino acids. The trim removed 4 bases at V and 5 bases at J, leaving 3 bases unmatched. Per the germline V gene, CDR1 is SNHLY and CDR2 is FYNNEI. In nucleotides, the CDR3 is TGTGCCAGCAGTGTCGGGACAGGGGGCTATCAGCCCCAGCATTTT. Residues: CASSVGTGGYQPQHF.

This chain links TRBV20-1 with TRBJ2-7, with 7 bases that match TRBD1. Germline V gene lookup returns CDR1 DFQATT and CDR2 SNEGSKA (reference sequence). Losses at the gene ends were 3 bases for V and 2 bases for J; bases not matched to a gene: 7. This CDR3 spans 14 amino acids. The CDR3 DNA reads as TGCAGTGCTAGTGCTACAGGGGTACCCTACGAGCAGTACGTC. It is translated as CSASATGVPYEQYV.

The V and J genes are TRBV7-9 and TRBJ2-2; a weak D match, TRBD1 (5 bases). From germline, CDR1 is SEHNR and CDR2 FQNEAQ (reference sequence). The CDR3 spans 14 residues. V shed 6 bases and J shed 1 base, with 9 bases lying between them. This CDR3 is CASRPDRNTGELFF. The CDR3 DNA is TGTGCCAGCAGACCAGACAGGAACACCGGGGAGCTGTTTTTT.

The chain combines TRBV10-3 with TRBJ2-3; TRBD2 matches 10 bases. CDR3 length: 15 residues. Germline V gene data show CDR1 as ENHRY and CDR2 as SYGVKD. V shed 4 bases and J 3 bases; nucleotides not matched to a gene: 4. CDR3 nucleotide sequence: TGTGCCATCAGTGTGAGCGGGGGGGAGACAGATACGCAGTATTTT. Protein sequence: CAISVSGGETDTQYF.

The chain couples TRBV12-3 or TRBV12-4 to TRBJ2-5; TRBD2 is a possible D gene (5 bases). Trimming took 5 bases from V and 7 from J, leaving 11 bases between them. The CDR3 is 12 residues long. The CDR3 is CASSPDAGTQYF. As DNA, the CDR3 is TGTGCCAGCAGTCCGGACGCGGGGACCCAGTACTTC.

The chain links TRBV28 to TRBJ1-2, with D hard to call. Germline V lookup: CDR1 MDHEN, CDR2 SYDVKM. This CDR3 contains 11 residues. The CDR3 region is CALGSPYGYTF. The CDR3 DNA is TGTGCGCTGGGCAGCCCCTATGGCTACACCTTC.

This clone was picked up a small number of times. The rearrangement links TRBV9 to TRBJ1-5; no clear D. The CDR3 has 14 amino acids. Germline V gene data show CDR1 as SGDLS and CDR2 as YYNGEE. Trimming pared 0 bases from V and 3 bases from J, leaving 7 bases between. The CDR3 coding sequence is TGTGCCAGCAGCGTAGATGCGGTCAATCAGCCCCAGCATTTT. This gives the protein CASSVDAVNQPQHF. The full variable domain, completed using reference TRBV9 and TRBJ1-5, is DSGVTQTPKHLITATGQRVTLRCSPRSGDLSVYWYQQSLDQGLQFLIQYYNGEERAKGNILERFSAQQFPDLHSELNLSSLELGDSALYFCASSVDAVNQPQHFGDGTRLSIL.

The rearrangement joins TRBV6-6 to TRBJ2-2; the match to TRBD2 covers 8 bases. CDR1 MNHNY and CDR2 SVGAGI come from the germline V gene (reference sequence). The CDR3 runs 14 residues. Germline trimming cut 2 bases from V and 6 bases from J; bases unmatched to any gene: 2. CDR3 amino acids: CASSYGLAPGELFF. CDR3 nucleotides: TGTGCCAGCAGTTACGGACTAGCCCCCGGGGAGCTGTTTTTT.

This clone was observed a single time. This chain connects TRBV9 to TRBJ2-3; D remains ambiguous. From germline, CDR1 is SGDLS and CDR2 YYNGEE. V was clipped by 0 bases and J by 2 bases, with 10 bases between them. This CDR3 comprises 15 residues. The CDR3 is CASSVVGENTDTQYF. CDR3 in DNA: TGTGCCAGCAGCGTAGTAGGAGAAAACACAGATACGCAGTATTTT.

Only a few counts were recorded for this clone. This rearrangement joins TRBV6-5 to TRBJ1-1; 9 bases are shared with TRBD1. Trimming cost V 8 bases and J 5 bases; bases outside gene matches: 3. Per germline, CDR1 MNHEY and CDR2 SVGAGI. CDR3 length: 12 residues. CDR3 bases: TGTGCCAGCTACGGACAGGGGACTGAAGCTTTCTTT. This encodes CASYGQGTEAFF.

The gene calls are TRBV7-2 and TRBJ2-1; 7 positions match TRBD2. After removal of 5 bases from V and 0 bases from J, the junction contained 4 bases not matched to a gene. The CDR3 consists of 15 residues. The V gene's germline CDR1 is SGHTA and CDR2 FQGNSA. In nucleotides, the CDR3 is TGTGCCAGCAGCCGCGGGGGACCCTCCTACAATGAGCAGTTCTTC. Its translation is CASSRGGPSYNEQFF. Based on the CDR3 plus reference TRBV7-2 and TRBJ2-1, the full variable domain is GAGVSQSPSNKVTEKGKDVELRCDPISGHTALYWYRQSLGQGLEFLIYFQGNSAPDKSGLPSDRFSAERTGGSVSTLTIQRTQQEDSAVYLCASSRGGPSYNEQFFGPGTRLTVL.

Concerning this clone itself: Other DNA sequences in this specimen translate into the identical CDR3. The rearrangement joins TRBV5-1 to TRBJ1-2, with a tentative D call TRBD1 (6 bases). CDR3 length equals 14 residues. Germline V CDR1 and CDR2: SGHRS, YFSETQ. Trimming shortened V by 0 bases and J by 2 bases, and 8 bases separated the two germline ends. CDR3 loop: CASSLAGENYGYTF. The CDR3 nucleotides are TGCGCCAGCAGCTTGGCAGGGGAAAACTATGGCTACACCTTC.